Listed below are T cell receptor beta chains from one sample, sequenced in a study of blood T cell repertoires in COVID-19. Method: immunoSEQ multiplex PCR; TCRdb's copy keeps in-frame clones and lacks some. The profile shows about 120,000 clones, 85% of them singletons. Sequencing was carried out using peripheral blood. The receptors here all came from a man in his forties or fifties with acute or convalescent COVID-19. The CDR3 runs from the conserved cysteine through the conserved F or W. D genes are given only for firm matches. A row's size may be missing; if present it is once, few, many or a size class.

D gene,clone size,J gene,V gene,CDR3 protein,CDR3 DNA
NA,NA,TRBJ1-5,TRBV5-1,CASSIDSYSNQPQHF,TGCGCCAGCAGCATCGACAGTTATAGCAATCAGCCCCAGCATTTT
NA,NA,TRBJ2-7,TRBV5-6,CASSLEQGLSSYEQYF,TGTGCCAGCAGCTTGGAGCAGGGTCTAAGCTCCTACGAGCAGTACTTC
TRBD1,NA,TRBJ1-4,TRBV7-9,CASSWGQGAEKLFF,TGTGCCAGCAGCTGGGGACAGGGAGCTGAAAAACTGTTTTTT
TRBD2,NA,TRBJ2-1,TRBV11-3,CASSRGGASNEQFF,TGTGCCAGCAGCCGCGGGGGGGCAAGCAATGAGCAGTTCTTC
NA,NA,TRBJ2-3,TRBV5-1,CASSLGVGDNTDTQYF,TGCGCCAGCAGCTTGGGAGTAGGGGATAACACAGATACGCAGTATTTT
TRBD1,NA,TRBJ2-7,TRBV5-1,CASSSGTGLIYEQYF,TGCGCCAGCAGCTCCGGGACAGGGCTGATCTACGAGCAGTACTTC
NA,NA,TRBJ1-1,TRBV2,CASSAPTGGSNTEAFF,TGTGCCAGCAGTGCACCCACCGGGGGTTCGAACACTGAAGCTTTCTTT
TRBD2,NA,TRBJ2-7,TRBV3-1/TRBV3-2,CASSQDYVWGLASEQYF,TGTGCCAGCAGCCAAGATTACGTTTGGGGACTAGCGTCCGAGCAGTACTTC
TRBD1,NA,TRBJ2-6,TRBV4-1,CASSPSQGSSGANVLTF,TGCGCCAGCAGCCCATCACAGGGGAGCTCTGGGGCCAACGTCCTGACTTTC
TRBD1,NA,TRBJ2-3,TRBV6-5,CASSYRGPPSTDTQYF,TGTGCCAGCAGTTATAGGGGGCCCCCTAGCACAGATACGCAGTATTTT
TRBD1,NA,TRBJ2-7,TRBV29-1,CSARALDRVYEQYF,TGCAGCGCCCGTGCTCTGGACAGGGTTTACGAGCAGTACTTC
NA,NA,TRBJ2-7,TRBV12-5,CASGLVRGGQGPVGYEQYF,TGTGCTAGTGGTTTGGTACGAGGTGGGCAGGGGCCGGTGGGCTACGAGCAGTACTTC
NA,NA,TRBJ2-7,TRBV30,CAWSVLGPNYEQYF,TGTGCCTGGAGTGTACTAGGGCCCAACTACGAGCAGTACTTC
TRBD1,NA,TRBJ1-1,TRBV5-5,CASSLRTGYVGTEAFF,TGTGCCAGCAGCTTGAGGACAGGGTATGTGGGCACTGAAGCTTTCTTT
NA,NA,TRBJ2-1,TRBV4-1,CASSQEYSGGFSYNEQFF,TGCGCCAGCAGCCAAGAATATTCGGGCGGGTTCTCCTACAATGAGCAGTTCTTC
NA,NA,TRBJ1-1,TRBV11-2,CASSLRGGTEAFF,TGTGCCAGCAGCTTAAGGGGGGGCACTGAAGCTTTCTTT
NA,NA,TRBJ1-6,TRBV29-1,CSVEDREGSPLHF,TGCAGCGTTGAAGACAGGGAGGGTTCACCCCTCCACTTT
TRBD2,once,TRBJ2-3,TRBV6-4,CASSQAGGTDTQYF,TGTGCCAGCAGCCAGGCGGGGGGCACAGATACGCAGTATTTT
NA,NA,TRBJ1-1,TRBV4-1,CASSQVTAGDTEAFF,TGCGCCAGCAGCCAAGTTACAGCGGGGGACACTGAAGCTTTCTTT
NA,few,TRBJ2-2,TRBV27,CASSLAAGELFF,TGTGCCAGCAGTTTAGCGGCCGGGGAGCTGTTTTTT
NA,NA,TRBJ2-1,TRBV20-1,CSARGGEQFF,TGCAGTGCAAGAGGAGGTGAGCAGTTCTTC
NA,NA,TRBJ1-5,TRBV7-8,CASSSQVLVDRPQHF,TGTGCCAGCAGCTCCCAGGTCCTGGTTGATCGGCCCCAGCATTTT
NA,NA,TRBJ2-2,TRBV5-1,CASSPTRPANTGELFF,TGCGCCAGCAGCCCGACACGGCCGGCGAACACCGGGGAGCTGTTTTTT
NA,NA,TRBJ2-7,TRBV11-2,CASSLILSYEQYF,TGTGCCAGCAGCTTAATCTTGTCCTACGAGCAGTACTTC
TRBD1,NA,TRBJ1-2,TRBV18,CASSPGTVGYGYTF,TGTGCCAGCTCACCGGGGACAGTTGGCTATGGCTACACCTTC
NA,NA,TRBJ2-1,TRBV15,CATSRDGESYNEQFF,TGTGCCACCAGCAGAGACGGGGAATCCTACAATGAGCAGTTCTTC
TRBD1,NA,TRBJ1-4,TRBV28,CASSYGGGTGRGKLFF,TGTGCCAGCAGTTATGGGGGGGGGACAGGTCGAGGAAAACTGTTTTTT
TRBD1,NA,TRBJ2-2,TRBV7-2,CASDRLGGRGGELFF,TGTGCCAGCGACCGTTTAGGGGGCCGGGGCGGGGAGCTGTTTTTT
TRBD2,NA,TRBJ2-2,TRBV18,CASSPKLADTGELFF,TGTGCCAGCTCACCAAAGCTAGCGGATACCGGGGAGCTGTTTTTT
NA,few,TRBJ2-7,TRBV21-1,CASRTSYEQYF,TGTGCCAGCAGAACCAGCTACGAGCAGTACTTC
TRBD2,NA,TRBJ2-5,TRBV7-2,CASSGGLAVQETQYF,TGTGCCAGCAGCGGGGGACTAGCGGTCCAAGAGACCCAGTACTTC
TRBD1,NA,TRBJ2-1,TRBV18,CASSPQVPGQGREQFF,TGTGCCAGCTCCCCACAAGTCCCGGGACAGGGCCGGGAGCAGTTCTTC
NA,NA,TRBJ1-2,TRBV7-9,CASSHSNGGYTF,TGTGCCAGCAGCCACTCGAACGGGGGCTACACCTTC